This TCR beta chain came from a study of T cells in women clearing cervical HPV infection. CDR1 is ENHRY, CDR2 SYGVKD, per germline. There are 14 residues in the CDR3. The junction had 7 bases not matched to a gene; V was cut back by 11 bases and J by 3 bases. Notes on this clone: The CDR3 extends 3 residues past the end of the read, so its final part is completed from the germline J gene.

The repertoire was sequenced with immunoSEQ multiplex PCR; TCRdb's copy has only in-frame clones and lacks some. This sample contains roughly 15,000 clones. This TCR came from a woman aged 18 to 75 with a cervical HPV16 infection that either progressed to CIN3+ or cleared (not recorded which). Sequencing was performed on blood buffy coat. The chain recombines TRBV10-3 with TRBJ2-2; 9 positions match TRBD2. The DNA read from the CDR3 is TGTGCCGGCGCGGGGGGGATTGACACCGGGGAG. Encoded protein: CAGAGGIDTGE. The CDR3 in full is CAGAGGIDTGELFF.